Reported below is one T cell receptor beta chain. Its cognate antigen is unknown. The sample belongs to a study of CD4+ T cells in melanoma. Study-wide points: CD8+ T cell, macrophage and B cell function reportedly correlated with neoantigen-specific CD4+ T cells.

Germline-derived CDR1 and CDR2 are SGHTA and FQGNSA. CDR3 size: 13 residues. With 4 bases removed from V and 6 bases from J, the gap between germline ends came to 13 bases. Repertoires were generated with immunoSEQ multiplex PCR, while TCRdb's copy carries only in-frame clones and drops some. Of around 6,500 clones in the sample, approximately 64% were seen once. This receptor was obtained from a human donor with melanoma. The chain recombines TRBV7-2 with TRBJ2-7; possible D gene TRBD2, 5 bases. Specimen: cells from a culture (not recorded whether cultured in vitro). CDR3 region: CASSSKEGGEQYF. In nucleotides, the CDR3 is TGTGCCAGCAGCTCAAAAGAGGGCGGCGAGCAGTACTTC.